This entry is about one T cell receptor beta chain. Its cognate antigen is unknown. Germline CDR1 SGHAT, CDR2 FQNNGV. Trimming removed 2 bases from V and 1 base from J, with 17 bases in between. The CDR3 is 18 residues long. PCR involved 60 Vbeta and 13 Jbeta primers. The protocol was immunoSEQ multiplex PCR, while the TCRdb copy is restricted to in-frame clones and leaves out a portion. The data contain about 170,000 clones, 75% to 85% of them singletons. This sample is drawn from a study of cytomegalovirus exposure and HLA in healthy donors. Findings and limits, study-wide: It was reported in a later analysis that an Asian-associated ancestry cluster showed fewer N-insertions than the approximately 700-donor mean.

The genes are TRBV11-2 and TRBJ1-4; a possible D gene is TRBD1 (5 bases). The sample consisted of PBMCs. The receptor comes from a woman aged 45-65 years in good health and CMV-seronegative. CDR3 sequence reads: CASSLIRATTGTNEKLFF. CDR3 nucleotides: TGTGCCAGCAGCTTAATCAGGGCTACGACCGGAACTAATGAAAAACTGTTTTTT. Variable domain in full (rest from reference TRBV11-2 and TRBJ1-4): EAGVAQSPRYKIIEKRQSVAFWCNPISGHATLYWYQQILGQGPKLLIQFQNNGVVDDSQLPKDRFSAERLKGVDSTLKIQPAKLEDSAVYLCASSLIRATTGTNEKLFFGSGTQLSVL.